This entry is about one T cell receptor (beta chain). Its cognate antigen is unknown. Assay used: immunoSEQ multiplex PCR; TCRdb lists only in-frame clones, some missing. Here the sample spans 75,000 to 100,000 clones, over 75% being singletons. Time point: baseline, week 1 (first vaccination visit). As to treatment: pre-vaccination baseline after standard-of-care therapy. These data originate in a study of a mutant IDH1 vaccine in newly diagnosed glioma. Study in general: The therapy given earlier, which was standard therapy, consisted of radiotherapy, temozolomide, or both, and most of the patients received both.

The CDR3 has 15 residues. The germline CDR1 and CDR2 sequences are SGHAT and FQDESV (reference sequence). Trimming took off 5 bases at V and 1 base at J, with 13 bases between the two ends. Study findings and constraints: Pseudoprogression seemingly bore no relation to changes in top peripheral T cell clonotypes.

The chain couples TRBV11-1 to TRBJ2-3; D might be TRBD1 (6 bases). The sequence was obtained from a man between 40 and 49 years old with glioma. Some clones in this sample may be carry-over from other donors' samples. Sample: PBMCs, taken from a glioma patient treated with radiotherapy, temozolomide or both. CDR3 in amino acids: CASSRRTVGTDTQYF. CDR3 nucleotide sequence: TGTGCCAGCAGCAGGCGGACAGTGGGCACAGATACGCAGTATTTT.